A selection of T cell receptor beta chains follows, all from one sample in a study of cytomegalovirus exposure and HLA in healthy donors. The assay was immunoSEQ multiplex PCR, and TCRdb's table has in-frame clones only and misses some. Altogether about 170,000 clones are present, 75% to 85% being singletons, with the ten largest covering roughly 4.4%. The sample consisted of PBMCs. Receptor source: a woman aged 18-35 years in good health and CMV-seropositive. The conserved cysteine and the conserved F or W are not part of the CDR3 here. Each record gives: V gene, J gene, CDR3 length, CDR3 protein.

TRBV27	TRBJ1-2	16	ASSQRLDHRGQGYGYT
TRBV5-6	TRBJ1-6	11	ASSLQGNSPLH
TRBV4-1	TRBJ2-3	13	ASGTSGASTDTQY
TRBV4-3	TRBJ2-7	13	ASSQAPGFSYEQY
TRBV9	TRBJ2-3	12	ASMKSAGGLTQY
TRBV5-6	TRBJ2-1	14	ASSLRGGSKGYEQF
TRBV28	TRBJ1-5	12	ASSLPGRQGPQH
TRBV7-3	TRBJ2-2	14	ASSLSQGLLTGELF
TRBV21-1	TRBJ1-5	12	ASSKEREDQPQH
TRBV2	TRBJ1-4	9	ASSEREKLF
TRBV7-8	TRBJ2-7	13	ASSLVPLQEYEQY
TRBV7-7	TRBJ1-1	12	ASSFIGGYTEAF
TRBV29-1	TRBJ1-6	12	SVEARHSGSPLH
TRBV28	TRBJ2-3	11	ASSFPHTDTQY
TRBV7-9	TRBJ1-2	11	ASSPPGGYGYT